Shown below are 21 T cell receptor beta chains from a single sample sequenced in a study of CD8 T cells in ankylosing spondylitis. TCRdb redid the calling of the 5' RACE reads with MiXCR, one entry per CDR3 protein. The sample yields 130,000 or so distinct CDR3 sequences, about 7% seen once. What was sequenced was blood, either unsorted or a sorted T cell fraction (not recorded which). Receptor source: a male donor with ankylosing spondylitis or in good health (not recorded which).

This clonotype was recorded at least ten times. The rearrangement links TRBV7-8 to TRBJ2-5; TRBD1 agrees at 7 bases. V lost 4 bases and J lost 1; bases outside the gene matches: 6. The CDR3 extends over 15 amino acids. CDR1 is SGHVS and CDR2 is FQNEAQ in the germline V gene. Here the CDR3 DNA reads TGTGCCAGCAGCTCTAAGTGGGACAGCCAAGAGACCCAGTACTTC. Translating it yields CASSSKWDSQETQYF.

Ten or more counts support this clonotype. V usage is TRBV5-6 and J usage is TRBJ1-4, with D possibly TRBD1 on 5 matching bases. This CDR3 region has 14 residues. The germline V gene has CDR1 SGHDT and CDR2 YYEEEE. V lost 6 bases and J lost 8, with 17 bases in between. The CDR3 spells CASTPGHEWEKLFF. In nucleotides, the CDR3 is TGTGCCAGCACCCCAGGACACGAATGGGAAAAACTGTTTTTT.

In this sample, this clonotype turned up many times. The V gene is TRBV27, the J gene TRBJ1-6; D remains unclear. Germline CDR1 is MNHEY and CDR2 is SMNVEV (reference sequence). This CDR3 has 14 amino acids. V lost 10 bases to trimming and J lost 5 bases, with 15 bases between them. This chain's CDR3 is CATHPWGHNSPLHF. Written as DNA, the CDR3 is TGTGCCACACACCCTTGGGGTCATAATTCACCCCTCCACTTT.

This clonotype turned up a few times. The chain couples TRBV5-4 to TRBJ1-5; D is possibly TRBD1 (5 bases). Between the trimmed V and J ends, which lost 4 bases and 1 base, there was a span of 15 bases. The germline gives CDR1 SGHNT, CDR2 YYREEE (reference sequence). There are 16 residues in the CDR3. The CDR3 DNA follows: TGTGCCAGCAGCCGGGGCGCCCCGGGAAGCAATCAGCCCCAGCATTTT. This sequence encodes CASSRGAPGSNQPQHF.

This clonotype was counted many times. The V and J genes are TRBV7-9 and TRBJ1-2; 11 bases are a match to TRBD1. The CDR3 has 16 residues. The germline gives CDR1 SEHNR, CDR2 FQNEAQ (reference sequence). Trimming at V came to 3 bases and at J to 7 bases, leaving 10 bases not matched to a gene. The CDR3 DNA is TGTGCCAGCAGCTTTCCGGACAGGGGGCGGGTAGGTGGCTACACCTTC. Protein sequence: CASSFPDRGRVGGYTF.

This clonotype came up many times. The CDR3 DNA reads as TGTGCCAGCAGCTTGGTCGGTCAAGGGATCGAGCAGTACTTC. It translates to CASSLVGQGIEQYF. V and J are TRBV5-5 and TRBJ2-7; D not resolved. The germline gives CDR1 SGHKS, CDR2 YYEKEE (reference sequence). The CDR3 runs 14 residues. V gave up 0 bases and J gave up 6 bases, with 13 bases separating them.

Ten or more counts support this clonotype. The rearrangement joins TRBV5-5 to TRBJ2-5; D uncertain. This CDR3 comprises 15 residues. Germline V CDR1 and CDR2: SGHKS, YYEKEE (reference sequence). The V end lost 0 bases, the J end lost 2 bases, and 11 bases lay between the germline ends. In nucleotides, the CDR3 is TGTGCCAGCAGCTTGGGTCAGGTCACTCAAGAGACCCAGTACTTC. Residues: CASSLGQVTQETQYF.

This clonotype was picked up many times. The chain joins TRBV5-1 to TRBJ2-5; the match to TRBD2 covers 10 bases. The CDR3 has 15 amino acids. The germline CDR1 and CDR2 sequences are SGHRS and YFSETQ. V was pared by 2 bases and J by 5 bases, with 6 bases of the junction left unmatched. CDR3 residues: CASSFASGSGETQYF. CDR3 nucleotides: TGCGCCAGCAGCTTCGCTAGCGGGAGCGGGGAGACCCAGTACTTC.

This clonotype was recorded at least ten times. The chain joins TRBV7-2 to TRBJ2-7; D tentatively reads TRBD1 or TRBD2 (6 bases each). CDR3 size: 15 residues. The V gene lost 5 bases and the J gene lost 1 base, with 15 bases spanning the gap. Germline loops: CDR1 SGHTA, CDR2 FQGNSA. This chain's CDR3 is CASSIGGLPSYEQYF. For the CDR3, the DNA is TGTGCCAGCAGCATAGGGGGGCTTCCTTCCTACGAGCAGTACTTC.

The rearrangement joins TRBV7-9 to TRBJ2-3; no clear D. The germline gives CDR1 SEHNR, CDR2 FQNEAQ (reference sequence). The CDR3 loop spans 11 amino acids. Deletions cut 1 base from V and 12 bases from J, with 8 bases between. CDR3 DNA sequence: TGTGCCAGCAGCTTAGAGTCTCCTCAGTATTTT. Protein: CASSLESPQYF.

The chain recombines TRBV5-1 with TRBJ2-2; 9 nucleotides line up with TRBD2. Germline values: CDR1 SGHRS, CDR2 YFSETQ. The CDR3 extends over 17 amino acids. Trimming took 4 bases from V and 2 from J; bases not matched to a gene: 9. The CDR3 spells CASSTGPAGGNTGELFF. CDR3 DNA sequence: TGCGCCAGCAGCACCGGACCAGCGGGGGGTAACACCGGGGAGCTGTTTTTT.

This clonotype came up many times. The rearrangement joins TRBV19 to TRBJ1-3; TRBD1 agrees at 7 bases. Germline V gives CDR1 LNHDA, CDR2 SQIVND (reference sequence). Trimming at V came to 4 bases and at J to 2 bases, leaving 5 bases not matched to a gene. This CDR3 region has 15 residues. CDR3 DNA sequence: TGTGCCAGTAGTACTCTTGACAGGGCTGGAAACACCATATATTTT. Translated, it gives CASSTLDRAGNTIYF.

This clonotype was counted ten times or more. V gene TRBV20-1 combines with J gene TRBJ2-5, with 11 bases that match TRBD2. The CDR3 consists of 16 residues. Germline V lookup: CDR1 DFQATT, CDR2 SNEGSKA (reference sequence). Losses at the gene ends were 3 bases for V and 1 base for J; bases not matched to a gene: 7. Here the CDR3 reads CSARVLAGGAQETQYF. CDR3 in DNA: TGCAGTGCTAGGGTTCTAGCGGGGGGAGCCCAAGAGACCCAGTACTTC.

This clonotype was detected ten times or more. The rearrangement links TRBV20-1 to TRBJ2-1; the D gene is possibly TRBD1 (6 bases). Trimming took off 5 bases at V and 3 bases at J, with 17 bases between the two ends. The length of the CDR3 is 15 residues. Germline V gene lookup returns CDR1 DFQATT and CDR2 SNEGSKA (reference sequence). The CDR3 sequence is CSAPRLRTDYNEQFF. DNA for the CDR3: TGCAGTGCTCCCCGCCTTCGGACAGACTACAATGAGCAGTTCTTC.

V usage is TRBV11-2 and J usage is TRBJ2-2; 14 bases line up with TRBD2. V was clipped by 5 bases and J by 4 bases; unmatched bases: 12. Germline CDR1 reads SGHAT; CDR2 reads FQNNGV. The CDR3 is 19 amino acids. Here the CDR3 reads CASSLRLAGGPSFTGELFF. The DNA of the CDR3 is TGTGCCAGCAGCCTCAGACTAGCGGGAGGGCCTTCCTTCACCGGGGAGCTGTTTTTT.

This clonotype has ten or more counts. The chain recombines TRBV19 with TRBJ1-4; no reliable D call. The germline V gene has CDR1 LNHDA and CDR2 SQIVND (reference sequence). Trimming cost V 5 bases and J 5 bases, with 6 bases left between them. CDR3 size: 12 residues. CDR3 nucleotide sequence: TGTGCCAGTAGTCGCCAAAATGAAAAACTGTTTTTT. Encoded protein: CASSRQNEKLFF.

There are many counts of this clonotype. In nucleotides, the CDR3 is TGTGCCAGCGCTAAGGCCCAGGTCTACAATGAGCAGTTCTTC. Encoded protein: CASAKAQVYNEQFF. The chain links TRBV6-6 to TRBJ2-1; no definite D call. The germline V gene has CDR1 MNHNY and CDR2 SVGAGI (reference sequence). The ends were cut back, 8 bases at V and 3 bases at J, with 14 bases in the middle. The CDR3 runs 14 residues.

In its sample, this clonotype was seen many times. The gene calls are TRBV3-1 and TRBJ2-1; D is perhaps TRBD1 (5 bases). Per germline, CDR1 LGHDT and CDR2 YNNKEL (reference sequence). The CDR3 loop spans 16 amino acids. Trimming shortened V by 4 bases and J by 2 bases, and 15 bases separated the two germline ends. CDR3 DNA: TGTGCCAGCAGCCTCGGACCAGGGTACACCTACAATGAGCAGTTCTTC. Encoded protein: CASSLGPGYTYNEQFF.

In its sample, this clonotype was seen many times. This chain uses TRBV5-1 with TRBJ1-1; 10 bases align to TRBD1. V was pared by 0 bases and J by 5 bases, with 10 bases of the junction left unmatched. CDR1 and CDR2 from the germline V gene are SGHRS and YFSETQ. The CDR3 runs 17 residues. DNA of the CDR3: TGCGCCAGCAGCTTGGGTGGGGGACAGGGGAAAGGAACTGAAGCTTTCTTT. Protein product: CASSLGGGQGKGTEAFF.

This clonotype was observed many times. The J gene is TRBJ1-4, the V gene TRBV20-1; D possibly corresponds to TRBD1 (6 bases). Trimming cost V 5 bases and J 5 bases, with 15 bases left between them. The length of the CDR3 is 14 residues. Germline CDR1 is DFQATT and CDR2 is SNEGSKA (reference sequence). CDR3 coding DNA: TGCAGTGCTCCTCAGGAGGGGGTGAATGAAAAACTGTTTTTT. The encoded protein is CSAPQEGVNEKLFF.

This clonotype was seen repeatedly, ten times or more. The rearrangement joins TRBV12-3 or TRBV12-4 to TRBJ2-1, with D perhaps assigned TRBD1 or TRBD2 (5 bases each). Trimming cost V 6 bases and J 1 base, with 19 bases left between them. The CDR3 is made up of 17 amino acids. CDR3 in DNA: TGTGCCAGCAGCCCCTGGTGGGACGGTAAATCCTACAATGAGCAGTTCTTC. Residues: CASSPWWDGKSYNEQFF.